This T cell receptor (beta chain) originates from a study of shared clonotypes between healthy human individuals. In germline, CDR1 is LNHDA, CDR2 SQIVND (reference sequence). V lost 3 bases, J lost 4 bases, and 6 bases lay in between. The CDR3 runs 13 residues. Assay: immunoSEQ multiplex PCR; the TCRdb copy retains only in-frame clones and omits some. The table has around 1.1 million clones, approximately 80% seen once. Each donor was a Caucasian adult residing in Nashville, Tennessee. CD45RA+ naive and CD45RA-negative memory subsets were separated from CD4+ cells. The table lists this clone with a few counts.

The sample taken for sequencing was memory CD4+ T cells from PBMCs. Indicated subset: CD45RA-negative fraction. The chain combines TRBV19 with TRBJ2-2; D gene uncertain. This TCR was sampled from a man in his late teens or twenties in good health. Some clones in this sample may be carry-over from other donors' samples. CDR3 residues: CASSMGFTGELFF. As DNA, the CDR3 is TGTGCCAGTAGTATGGGGTTCACCGGGGAGCTGTTTTTT.